The sequence of this TCR beta chain was determined in a study of T cell responses to AZD1222 COVID-19 vaccine. As to this clone: What it binds is unknown.

Sequencing used immunoSEQ multiplex PCR; TCRdb keeps in-frame clones, though not all of them. Found here are 140,000 or so clones, about 90% of them singletons; the top ten hold 7.5% to 9.5%. General study results and limits: Baseline serology detected seropositivity in only a handful of AZD1222 recipients. Repertoire samples came only from after the peak T cell response. Nearly half of spike-specific TCRs reportedly target variant regions that are unmutated in the B.1.351 and B.1.1.7 variants. Clonal diversity was possibly underestimated; the donors were predominantly white British and more often female.

Trimming removed 4 bases from V and 1 base from J, with 13 bases in between. Germline V gene lookup returns CDR1 SGHTA and CDR2 FQGNSA. This CDR3 is built from 15 residues. This receptor was obtained from an adult who received the MenACWY meningococcal vaccine as a control. The rearrangement joins TRBV7-2 to TRBJ1-2; D is possibly TRBD1 (5 bases). The sequenced sample was peripheral blood, obtained 28 days after the second dose of the MenACWY control vaccine. The CDR3 DNA sequence: TGTGCCAGCAGCTATAGACAGATAGATAACTATGGCTACACCTTC. Encoded protein: CASSYRQIDNYGYTF.